These 21 T cell receptor beta chains share one sample of origin, sequenced in a study of blood T cell repertoires in COVID-19. Measured with immunoSEQ multiplex PCR; TCRdb has only the in-frame clones, and not every one. The sample records roughly 670,000 clones, around 90% being singletons. Sequencing was carried out using peripheral blood. These receptors were taken from a woman aged 18-29 years with acute or convalescent COVID-19.

The chain uses TRBV18 and TRBJ1-4; no clear D. Germline V lookup: CDR1 KGHSH, CDR2 LQKENI. The CDR3 is 13 residues long. Trimming pared 4 bases from V and 0 bases from J, leaving 3 bases between. CDR3 sequence (DNA): TGTGCCAGCTCACTAACAACTAATGAAAAACTGTTTTTT. Its translation is CASSLTTNEKLFF.

The J gene is TRBJ1-3, the V gene TRBV5-1, with D unresolved. The CDR3 length is 17 residues. The germline CDR1 and CDR2 sequences are SGHRS and YFSETQ. With 0 bases removed from V and 0 bases from J, the gap between germline ends came to 13 bases. In DNA, the CDR3 is TGCGCCAGCAGCTTGGTACACAGCGGTTCCTCTGGAAACACCATATATTTT. Translated, it gives CASSLVHSGSSGNTIYF.

The CDR3 coding sequence is TGTGCCAGTTCGACTAGCGGGGGCTACGAGCAGTACTTC. Translating gives CASSTSGGYEQYF. The gene calls are TRBV12-3 or TRBV12-4 and TRBJ2-7; 12 bases line up with TRBD2. Trimming at V came to 9 bases and at J to 3 bases, leaving 3 bases not matched to a gene. This CDR3 has 13 amino acids.

The rearrangement joins TRBV30 to TRBJ1-2; the match to TRBD1 covers 8 bases. The CDR3 extends over 12 amino acids. Germline trimming cut 4 bases from V and 4 bases from J; bases unmatched to any gene: 2. Germline V gene sequence: CDR1 GTSNPN, CDR2 SVGIG (reference sequence). CDR3 amino acids: CAWNRGGYGYTF. CDR3 bases: TGTGCCTGGAACAGGGGGGGCTATGGCTACACCTTC.

This chain connects TRBV5-1 to TRBJ2-2; perhaps TRBD2 as D (6 bases). CDR1 is SGHRS and CDR2 is YFSETQ in the germline V gene. CDR3 length: 14 residues. The ends were cut back, 2 bases at V and 7 bases at J, with 12 bases in the middle. The CDR3 spells CASSLFGAGGELFF. DNA for the CDR3: TGCGCCAGCAGCTTATTCGGAGCGGGCGGGGAGCTGTTTTTT. The variable domain in full, with the rest retrieved from reference TRBV5-1 and TRBJ2-2, is KAGVTQTPRYLIKTRGQQVTLSCSPISGHRSVSWYQQTPGQGLQFLFEYFSETQRNKGNFPGRFSGRQFSNSRSEMNVSTLELGDSALYLCASSLFGAGGELFFGEGSRLTVL.

The chain has TRBV5-1 and TRBJ2-3; 8 positions agree with TRBD2. Germline CDR1 and CDR2: SGHRS and YFSETQ. The length of the CDR3 is 15 residues. V lost 4 bases to trimming and J lost 5 bases; unmatched junction nucleotides: 9. CDR3 sequence: CASSPLAGMGDTQYF. The CDR3 region has the DNA TGCGCCAGCAGCCCCTTAGCGGGGATGGGAGATACGCAGTATTTT.

In this sample, this clone turned up once. The rearrangement joins TRBV30 to TRBJ1-1, with 9 bases lining up with TRBD1. The CDR3 consists of 14 residues. V dropped 4 bases and J dropped 5; count of bases not matched to a gene: 8. The germline gives CDR1 GTSNPN, CDR2 SVGIG (reference sequence). The CDR3 DNA follows: TGTGCCTGGACTCACAACAGGGGGCAGACTGAAGCTTTCTTT. It codes for CAWTHNRGQTEAFF.

V gene TRBV28 combines with J gene TRBJ1-4; 9 nucleotides agree with TRBD1. The V and J ends lost 6 bases and 6 bases, in that order; junction bases with no gene match: 11. Looked up from germline, CDR1 is MDHEN and CDR2 is SYDVKM. The CDR3 has 16 residues. The CDR3 sequence: CASSLTLGQGYEKLFF. In DNA, the CDR3 is TGTGCCAGCAGCTTAACCTTGGGACAGGGTTATGAAAAACTGTTTTTT.

V usage is TRBV20-1 and J usage is TRBJ1-6; D not resolved. The V gene's germline CDR1 is DFQATT and CDR2 SNEGSKA (reference sequence). Trimming cost V 3 bases and J 2 bases, with 8 bases left between them. The CDR3 runs 14 residues. CDR3 residues: CSASSGAYNSPLHF. The CDR3 nucleotides read TGCAGTGCTAGTAGCGGCGCCTATAATTCACCCCTCCACTTT.

Of note for this clone: This CDR3 is also generated by other DNA sequences in the sample. The CDR3 sequence is CASSFGGAGELFF. In DNA, the CDR3 is TGTGCCAGCAGTTTCGGGGGGGCCGGGGAGCTGTTTTTT. The J gene is TRBJ2-2, the V gene TRBV27, with TRBD2 matching over 8 bases. The germline CDR1 and CDR2 sequences are MNHEY and SMNVEV (reference sequence). After removal of 3 bases from V and 6 bases from J, the junction contained 0 bases not matched to a gene. The length of the CDR3 is 13 residues.

The V call is TRBV19, the J call TRBJ1-2, with a tentative D call TRBD1 (6 bases). V gave up 5 bases and J gave up 4 bases, with 14 bases separating them. The V gene's germline CDR1 is LNHDA and CDR2 SQIVND (reference sequence). The CDR3 contains 14 residues. The CDR3 DNA follows: TGTGCCAGTAGTCCTGGGGGGGGCAGCTATGGCTACACCTTC. This gives the protein CASSPGGGSYGYTF.

As regards this clone: Other nucleotide sequences in the sample specify the same CDR3. The rearrangement links TRBV7-2 to TRBJ1-2; 7 positions agree with TRBD1. CDR3 length equals 14 residues. The V and J ends lost 1 base and 2 bases, in that order; junction bases with no gene match: 1. Germline V gene lookup returns CDR1 SGHTA and CDR2 FQGNSA. The CDR3 reads CASSLEGANYGYTF. Here the CDR3 DNA reads TGTGCCAGCAGCTTAGAGGGGGCCAACTATGGCTACACCTTC.

The chain carries TRBV28 and TRBJ1-5; D is undetermined. The CDR3 totals 11 residues. Deletions cut 10 bases from V and 6 bases from J, with 10 bases between. Germline CDR1 reads MDHEN; CDR2 reads SYDVKM. The CDR3: CATLGGQPQHF. The CDR3 bases are TGTGCCACCTTAGGCGGTCAGCCCCAGCATTTT. The whole variable domain, remainder taken from reference TRBV28 and TRBJ1-5, is DVKVTQSSRYLVKRTGEKVFLECVQDMDHENMFWYRQDPGLGLRLIYFSYDVKMKEKGDIPEGYSVSREKKERFSLILESASTNQTSMYLCATLGGQPQHFGDGTRLSIL.

This clone was found a few times. J is TRBJ1-2 and V is TRBV3-1 (or the pseudogene TRBV3-2); possibly TRBD1 for D (5 bases). Trimming took 0 bases from V and 6 from J, leaving 11 bases between them. Germline V gene sequence: CDR1 LGHDT, CDR2 YNNKEL (reference sequence). The CDR3 contains 14 residues. The CDR3 here is CASSQDPGLDGYTF. CDR3 in DNA: TGTGCCAGCAGCCAAGATCCAGGGTTGGATGGCTACACCTTC.

The V call is TRBV3-1 (or the pseudogene TRBV3-2), the J call TRBJ2-1, with TRBD1 identical over 7 bases. The trim removed 1 base at V and 4 bases at J, leaving 16 bases unmatched. The CDR3 has 19 amino acids. Germline V gene data show CDR1 as LGHDT and CDR2 as YNNKEL (reference sequence). The CDR3 region has the DNA TGTGCCAGCAGCCAAGGTCCCCCGTACACAGGGGTCTCATACAATGAGCAGTTCTTC. Its translation: CASSQGPPYTGVSYNEQFF.

The V call is TRBV7-9, the J call TRBJ1-2, with 11 bases fitting TRBD1. Germline V CDR1 and CDR2: SEHNR, FQNEAQ (reference sequence). Trimming removed 8 bases from V and 3 bases from J; junction bases left unmatched: 11. CDR3 length: 16 residues. The CDR3, as DNA: TGTGCCAGCCGCCCGGACAGGGGGCAAATGGACTATGGCTACACCTTC. Protein sequence: CASRPDRGQMDYGYTF. The entire variable domain, with the rest obtained from reference TRBV7-9 and TRBJ1-2, is as follows: DTGVSQNPRHKITKRGQNVTFRCDPISEHNRLYWYRQTLGQGPEFLTYFQNEAQLEKSRLLSDRFSAERPKGSFSTLEIQRTEQGDSAMYLCASRPDRGQMDYGYTFGSGTRLTVV.

This clone was seen just once. The chain carries TRBV12-5 and TRBJ2-6; maybe TRBD1 (6 bases). The V end was cut by 6 bases, the J end by 4 bases, with 13 bases between. This CDR3 contains 15 residues. Germline V gene sequence: CDR1 LGHNT, CDR2 FRNRAP. The CDR3 nucleotides read TGTGCTAGTGGCCGCACAGGGTCAGGGGCCAACGTCCTGACTTTC. Residues: CASGRTGSGANVLTF.

The chain carries TRBV9 and TRBJ1-2, with D uncertain. V was clipped by 0 bases and J by 0 bases, with 15 bases between them. CDR1 SGDLS and CDR2 YYNGEE come from the germline V gene. CDR3 length: 17 residues. In DNA form, the CDR3 reads TGTGCCAGCAGCGTAGGTAAAGCCCCGATATCTAACTATGGCTACACCTTC. This codes for CASSVGKAPISNYGYTF.

The rearrangement joins TRBV12-3 or TRBV12-4 to TRBJ2-3, with D unresolved. Trimming shortened V by 3 bases and J by 5 bases, and 9 bases separated the two germline ends. CDR3 length: 13 residues. Here the CDR3 reads CASSLPGRDTQYF. The CDR3 bases are TGTGCCAGCAGTTTGCCAGGCCGAGATACGCAGTATTTT.

This chain links TRBV11-2 with TRBJ1-6; D is unresolved. CDR1 and CDR2 (germline): SGHAT, FQNNGV. Between the trimmed V and J ends, which lost 4 bases and 7 bases, there was a span of 2 bases. This CDR3 contains 11 residues. The CDR3 loop reads CASSSNSPLHF. The CDR3 DNA sequence: TGTGCCAGCAGCTCGAATTCACCCCTCCACTTT.

A remark on this clone: Within the sample, other DNA sequences also encode this same CDR3. The chain is built from TRBV6-5 and TRBJ2-7; 9 positions match TRBD2. This CDR3 has 15 amino acids. CDR1 is MNHEY and CDR2 is SVGAGI in the germline V gene. Unmatched junction bases numbered 4, after V lost 2 bases and J lost 2 bases. The CDR3 is CASSYALAGTYEQYF. The CDR3 DNA sequence: TGTGCCAGCAGTTACGCGCTAGCGGGGACCTACGAGCAGTACTTC.